This TCR beta chain was captured by sequencing in a study of OX40 agonist ivuxolimab in advanced cancers. The study in broad terms: The costimulatory receptor OX40 (CD134) was targeted by ivuxolimab, a fully human IgG2 agonistic monoclonal antibody. In the dose-escalation cohort, approximately 80% of patients were male, and the mean age was roughly 60 years with a range of about 20 to 79. Patients were allowed to have had prior anti-PD-1, anti-PD-L1 or anti-CTLA-4 therapy, and approximately 39% of the dose-escalation patients had been treated with checkpoint inhibitors. Among the 52 dose-escalation patients, around 19 had hepatocellular carcinoma, roughly 15 melanoma, 9 renal cell carcinoma and 9 head and neck cancer. Intravenous ivuxolimab was administered to patients every 2 weeks at six dose levels: 0.01, 0.1, 0.3, 1.5, 3 and 10 mg/kg. Partial responses occurred in three dose-escalation patients: two with cutaneous melanoma and one with hepatocellular carcinoma. The paper describes the monotherapy dose-escalation part (N of about 55 patients) of the phase I trial of ivuxolimab. The point of sequencing TCRbeta in the periphery was to test whether ivuxolimab changed TCR sequence diversity and drove clonal T-cell expansion. The investigation overall reported the following: The antigen specificity of the peripheral T cells that underwent clonal expansion was not determined. Low levels of normalized T-cell clonal expansion were also shown by some nonresponding patients. Clonal expansion of both CD4+ and CD8+ blood T cells was observed from baseline to week 6 at doses 0.1 to 3.0 mg/kg. After ivuxolimab, CD8+ T cells had more expanded clones than CD4+ T cells on average. In partial responders in the 0.1-3.0 mg/kg groups, normalized peripheral clonal expansion was found to be among the lowest, especially among CD8+ T cells.

V loses 0 bases of germline sequence and J loses 8 bases, and the interval between the two ends is 14 bases. Counted from cysteine to phenylalanine, this CDR3 has 16 amino acids. Just the 48-base CDR3 DNA is kept, in frame starting at base 1. Based on the germline V gene, the CDR1 and CDR2 sequences are MNHNS and SASEGT. The trial excluded patients who had a history of autoimmune disease or were on systemic immunosuppression. In every dose cohort, peripheral blood was drawn for TCR sequencing at baseline, cycle 4 day 1, and cycle 7 day 1. The samples were taken from a phase I, first-in-human, multicenter, open-label dose-escalation trial of ivuxolimab. Adults with locally advanced or metastatic head and neck squamous cell, hepatocellular, melanoma or renal cell carcinoma were enrolled in the trial. Before TCR sequencing, CD4+ and CD8+ T cells were separately sorted from peripheral blood. Comment on this clone: No antigen is known for it. No quality values exist for individual bases; no much larger clone is one base distant.

To sequence the TCRbeta CDR3 region, genomic DNA was isolated from the sorted cells. The immunoSEQ Assay was used for sequencing of TCRbeta CDR3 regions. As stored in TCRdb, this immuneACCESS dataset retains in-frame rearrangements with V and J assigned. A fraction of the clones does not appear; measured against another copy, unresolved V genes explain less than half of the discrepancy, and the remainder lacks a known reason. The sample yields under 50,000 clones; roughly 82% were counted once. The ten largest clones capture more than 6.5% of the sample. This sequence uses TRBV6-1 and TRBJ1-6; perhaps TRBD1 is the D gene, with 6 bases matching. The material sequenced was CD4+ or CD8+ T cells sorted from blood, taken in a trial of the OX40 agonist ivuxolimab. The receptor was isolated from an adult with an advanced solid tumor such as melanoma, head and neck, liver or kidney cancer. The CDR3 reads CASSEATGGLDSPLHF. The DNA is as follows: TGTGCCAGCAGTGAAGCGACAGGAGGTCTAGATTCACCCCTCCACTTT.